This passage covers 14 T cell receptor beta chains from one sample sequenced in a study of beta chain features in type 1 diabetes listed by TCRdb under 2018. The full study reports these points: Type 1 diabetes patients showed a moderate but significant shortening of TCRB CDR3 length in all four CD4+ subsets.

No antigen has been assigned to these receptors. Receptor libraries were prepared by the immunoSEQ multiplex PCR assay. The High Capacity cDNA Reverse Transcription Kit was used to reverse transcribe all of the isolated RNA, meaning that expressed TCRB transcripts were what got sequenced. TCRdb's version of the immuneACCESS table is confined to in-frame rearrangements and falls short of the full clone set. An unresolved V gene accounts for under half of the shortfall where checked; the remainder is of unknown origin. The sample table holds around 250,000 clones, of which more than 13% were seen once. Clones ranked in the top ten supply under 0.02% of the sample. The material sequenced was naive CD4+ T cells from blood. The cell subset or site label here, explained by the study, means: true naive CD4+ T cells. The origin of the receptors is a man aged 25 to 45 with type 1 diabetes.

This clone was counted between two and nine times. V gene TRBV5-5 combines with J gene TRBJ2-3; tentative D call: TRBD1 (6 bases). The length of the CDR3 is 15 residues. Deletions cut 0 bases from V and 3 bases from J, with 11 bases between. Germline assignment: CDR1 SGHKS and CDR2 YYEKEE (reference sequence). This CDR3 is CASSLDNRATDTQYF. CDR3 coding DNA: TGTGCCAGCAGCTTGGATAACAGGGCGACAGATACGCAGTATTTT.

This rearrangement joins TRBV18 to TRBJ2-5; 8 bases line up with TRBD1. The CDR3 is 16 amino acids. Germline V CDR1 and CDR2: KGHSH, LQKENI. V lost 2 bases to trimming and J lost 5 bases; unmatched junction nucleotides: 10. CDR3 protein: CASSPMGGSGGETQYF. DNA for the CDR3: TGTGCCAGCTCACCAATGGGAGGTTCAGGGGGCGAGACCCAGTACTTC.

As to this clone: The junction differs from germline at one of its ends, possibly a read error. The CDR3 reads CASSEVGQAPPGF. The DNA for the CDR3 is TGTGCCAGCAGTGAAGTGGGACAGGCGCCGCCTGGGTTT. J is TRBJ1-1 and V is TRBV6-1; 8 bases match TRBD1. The CDR3 sequence is 13 residues long. CDR1 and CDR2 from the germline V gene are MNHNS and SASEGT.

This clone came up a few times. The CDR3 region has the DNA TGTGCCAGCTCACCACTAGCGGGGACGTCCACCGGGGAGCTGTTTTTT. It encodes CASSPLAGTSTGELFF. The chain links TRBV18 to TRBJ2-2, with TRBD2 identical over 8 bases. With 1 base clipped from V and 4 bases from J, the junction kept 5 bases outside the gene matches. The CDR3 covers 16 residues. Germline-derived CDR1 and CDR2 are KGHSH and LQKENI.

The rearrangement links TRBV7-9 to TRBJ2-2; 7 nucleotides line up with TRBD1. CDR1 and CDR2 from the germline V gene are SEHNR and FQNEAQ (reference sequence). CDR3 length equals 14 residues. The ends lost 10 bases at V and 0 bases at J; junction bases unmatched: 5. CDR3 sequence reads: CATSDRTNTGELFF. Written as DNA, the CDR3 is TGTGCCACCTCGGACAGGACGAACACCGGGGAGCTGTTTTTT.

This clone was detected a few times. This sequence joins TRBV4-2 and TRBJ2-7, with 9 bases identical to TRBD1. In germline, CDR1 is LGHNA, CDR2 YNFKEQ. V lost 0 bases, J lost 0 bases, and 6 bases stayed unmatched. This CDR3 is built from 17 residues. CDR3 loop: CASSQDLDRGRSYEQYF. The CDR3 DNA reads TGTGCCAGCAGCCAAGATTTGGACAGGGGACGCTCCTACGAGCAGTACTTC.

The rearrangement links TRBV18 to TRBJ2-5, with D hard to call. V was clipped by 0 bases and J by 5 bases, with 13 bases between them. This CDR3 contains 15 residues. In germline, CDR1 is KGHSH, CDR2 LQKENI. The CDR3 reads CASSPPHSGSETQYF. The CDR3 nucleotides are TGTGCCAGCTCACCACCGCACTCGGGTTCGGAGACCCAGTACTTC.

The J gene is TRBJ2-2, the V gene TRBV4-1, with a possible D match to TRBD1 (6 bases). The germline V and J ends were trimmed by 0 bases and 4 bases, with 9 bases remaining between them. Germline-derived CDR1 and CDR2 are MGHRA and YSYEKL. The CDR3 loop spans 15 amino acids. The DNA for the CDR3 is TGCGCCAGCAGCCAAGATGACAGGCCCACCGGGGAGCTGTTTTTT. As protein: CASSQDDRPTGELFF.

The chain has TRBV28 and TRBJ1-2; D remains ambiguous. V was trimmed by 6 bases and J by 0 bases, leaving 8 bases between them. The CDR3 runs to 13 residues. The germline CDR1 and CDR2 sequences are MDHEN and SYDVKM. The DNA of the CDR3 is TGTGCCAGCAGCCGAGTCTCTAACTATGGCTACACCTTC. Amino acids: CASSRVSNYGYTF.

This clone showed up just a few times. The V and J genes are TRBV7-2 and TRBJ1-1; the D gene is possibly TRBD1 (6 bases). The CDR3 contains 15 residues. Trimming shortened V by 5 bases and J by 4 bases, and 17 bases separated the two germline ends. Germline V gene data show CDR1 as SGHTA and CDR2 as FQGNSA. The CDR3 bases are TGTGCCAGCAGCACCATACAGGGCATCGGCACTGAAGCTTTCTTT. Its translation is CASSTIQGIGTEAFF.

This clone has a handful of counts. CDR3 DNA: TGTGCCAGCAGCCTAAGACTAGCGGGAGATGAGCAGTTCTTC. Its protein is CASSLRLAGDEQFF. The chain carries TRBV4-2 and TRBJ2-1; 12 positions agree with TRBD2. The CDR3 extends over 14 amino acids. The ends lost 4 bases at V and 8 bases at J; junction bases unmatched: 3. CDR1 and CDR2 from the germline V gene are LGHNA and YNFKEQ.

This rearrangement joins TRBV5-1 to TRBJ2-3, with D possibly matching TRBD1 (6 bases). Trimming cost V 0 bases and J 4 bases, with 9 bases left between them. Germline loops: CDR1 SGHRS, CDR2 YFSETQ. CDR3 length: 14 amino acids. CDR3 DNA sequence: TGCGCCAGCAGCTTGGCAGGGGACGCAGATACGCAGTATTTT. Translating gives CASSLAGDADTQYF.

The V and J genes are TRBV7-2 and TRBJ1-1; 7 nucleotides match TRBD1. This CDR3 is 15 amino acids long. Germline V lookup: CDR1 SGHTA, CDR2 FQGNSA. Germline trimming cut 5 bases from V and 0 bases from J; bases unmatched to any gene: 6. The CDR3 coding sequence is TGTGCCAGCAGCCTCCGGACAGGTATGAACACTGAAGCTTTCTTT. This encodes CASSLRTGMNTEAFF.

The V and J genes are TRBV23-1 and TRBJ1-2; weak D call: TRBD1 (5 bases). TRBV23-1 is recorded as an ORF, its role being uncertain. This CDR3 region has 17 residues. Trimming took off 6 bases at V and 8 bases at J, with 28 bases between the two ends. The CDR3 nucleotides are TGCGCCAGCAGGCTCTATCGTCCGGTGCAGGGTGCACTGGGCTACACCTTC. Its translation: CASRLYRPVQGALGYTF.